This T cell receptor (beta chain) was observed in a study of T-cell memory formation after mild COVID-19. In the study overall: TCR clusters largely stayed donor specific.

MiXCR was run by TCRdb on the 5' RACE reads, yielding one entry per CDR3 protein. The sample has about 430,000 distinct CDR3 sequences; approximately 18% are singletons. Overall study findings and caveats: Second-wave clones peaking on day 37 lacked confirmed SARS-CoV-2 specificity.

Only a few counts were recorded for this clonotype. The antigen is unknown. The sample consisted of PBMCs or a T cell subset sorted from them (not recorded which). The sequence was obtained from a man between 18 and 35 years old who had mild COVID-19 (a few samples of this study predate the infection). Cell type and time point are not known.

CDR3 protein: CASSSGLRGANVLTF. Here the CDR3 DNA reads TGTGCCAGCAGTTCAGGATTGCGGGGGGCCAACGTCCTGACTTTC. This rearrangement joins TRBV12-3 or TRBV12-4 to TRBJ2-6; D gene ambiguous. The length of the CDR3 is 15 residues. Trimming took off 4 bases at V and 4 bases at J, with 11 bases between the two ends.